These 4 T cell receptor beta chains originate from one sample sequenced in a study of Ad26.COV2.S vaccination and SARS-CoV-2 variants. Assay used: immunoSEQ multiplex PCR; TCRdb lists only in-frame clones, some missing. Here the sample spans about 98,000 clones, around 80% being singletons. Sequencing used peripheral blood, obtained after recovery from COVID-19. All receptors come from a human donor who had recovered from COVID-19.

The J gene is TRBJ1-3, the V gene TRBV11-2; D may be TRBD1 (6 bases). Germline loops: CDR1 SGHAT, CDR2 FQNNGV. Trimming left V 1 base short and J 0 bases short, with 10 bases between. The CDR3 loop spans 16 amino acids. The CDR3 region is CASSLGGASSGNTIYF. The CDR3 DNA reads TGTGCCAGCAGCTTAGGGGGGGCAAGCTCTGGAAACACCATATATTTT.

The chain joins TRBV7-3 to TRBJ2-2; the D is unclear. Trimming shortened V by 2 bases and J by 6 bases, and 4 bases separated the two germline ends. CDR3 size: 12 residues. Germline CDR1 reads SGHTA; CDR2 reads FQGTGA. This chain's CDR3 is CASSLAAGELFF. In nucleotides, the CDR3 is TGTGCCAGCAGCTTAGCGGCCGGGGAGCTGTTTTTT.

The rearrangement links TRBV5-4 to TRBJ1-4, with a weak D call TRBD1 (6 bases). Trimming shortened V by 2 bases and J by 3 bases, and 11 bases separated the two germline ends. Per the germline V gene, CDR1 is SGHNT and CDR2 is YYREEE (reference sequence). The CDR3 contains 15 residues. The DNA of the CDR3 is TGTGCCAGCAGCTTCAGGGGCCTATCTAATGAAAAACTGTTTTTT. Encoded protein: CASSFRGLSNEKLFF.

This clone turned up a few times. The chain carries TRBV7-9 and TRBJ2-5, with D perhaps being TRBD1 or TRBD2 (6 bases each). This CDR3 has 14 amino acids. CDR1 SEHNR and CDR2 FQNEAQ come from the germline V gene (reference sequence). V was clipped by 4 bases and J by 5 bases, with 14 bases between them. CDR3 bases: TGTGCCAGCAGCTCCCGGGGGCTAGGGGAGACCCAGTACTTC. Its translation: CASSSRGLGETQYF.